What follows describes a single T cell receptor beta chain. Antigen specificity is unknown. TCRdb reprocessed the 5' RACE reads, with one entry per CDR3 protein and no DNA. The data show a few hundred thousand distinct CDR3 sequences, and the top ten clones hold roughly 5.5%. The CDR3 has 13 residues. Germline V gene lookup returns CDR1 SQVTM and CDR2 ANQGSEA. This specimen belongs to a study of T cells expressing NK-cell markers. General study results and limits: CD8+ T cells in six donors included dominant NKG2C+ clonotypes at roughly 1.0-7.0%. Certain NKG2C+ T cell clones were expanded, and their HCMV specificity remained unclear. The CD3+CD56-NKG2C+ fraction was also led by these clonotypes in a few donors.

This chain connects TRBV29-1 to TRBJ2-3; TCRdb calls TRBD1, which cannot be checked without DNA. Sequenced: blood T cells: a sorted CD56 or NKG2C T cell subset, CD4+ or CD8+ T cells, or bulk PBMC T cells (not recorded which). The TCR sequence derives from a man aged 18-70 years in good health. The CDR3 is CSVGRGGTDTQYF.